The clone carrying this T cell receptor beta chain has only a few counts. The time point is: pre-sensitization, week 0. Treatment denoted: therapeutic diphenylcyclopropenone sensitization with weekly scalp DPC. A single record per CDR3 protein comes from TCRdb applying MiXCR to the RACE reads. The sample lists tens of thousands of distinct CDR3 sequences, approximately 15% seen once, with roughly 4.8% in the top ten. V trimming: 0 bases; J trimming: 1 base; junction bases outside the gene matches: 8. The CDR3 runs 18 residues. CDR1 and CDR2 (germline): LNHNV, YYDKDF (reference sequence). This entry comes from a study of human T cells and chemical hapten exposure.

This sequence was found in a woman aged 45 to 65 with alopecia areata. Some clones in this sample may be carry-over from other donors' samples. The sample consisted of whole blood, taken in connection with sensitization to the hapten diphenylcyclopropenone (DPC). This chain joins TRBV15 and TRBJ2-1; 8 bases match TRBD2. CDR3: CATSRDPTAGGSYNEQFF. Here the CDR3 DNA reads TGTGCCACCAGCAGAGATCCGACGGCGGGAGGTTCCTACAATGAGCAGTTCTTC.